These T cell receptor beta chains were read from a single sample in a study of T cell repertoires in cytomegalovirus infection. In TCRdb, the reads were re-called with MiXCR into one record per CDR3 protein. The sample includes 80,000 to 90,000 distinct CDR3 sequences, around half of them seen just once. No antigen is known for these receptors. The sample consisted of CD8+ T cells from cultured PBMCs, taken from culture after CMV antigen stimulation. These receptors originate from a human donor in good health (CMV status not recorded). Some clones in this sample may be carry-over from other donors' samples. The CDR3 runs from the conserved cysteine through the conserved F or W. D genes are given only for firm matches. Size is stated for part of the rows, as once, few or many counts, or as a class when the clone is expanded.

j_call cdr3_length clone_size d_call v_call cdr3_nt cdr3_aa
TRBJ1-1 13 - TRBD1 TRBV19 TGTGCCAGTAGTTTTACAGGGGTCTCTGAAGCTTTCTTT CASSFTGVSEAFF
TRBJ1-4 16 - - TRBV12-3/TRBV12-4 TGTGCCAGCAGTTTACGGGCAGAGGGCTCGGATGAAAAACTGTTTTTT CASSLRAEGSDEKLFF
TRBJ2-7 16 - - TRBV4-2 TGTGCCAGCAGCCAAGAGAGGTCAGGCCAGACCTACGAGCAGTACTTC CASSQERSGQTYEQYF
TRBJ1-1 12 - - TRBV29-1 TGCAGCGTTGAAGATGGGGGAACTGAAGCTTTCTTT CSVEDGGTEAFF
TRBJ2-2 14 - - TRBV15 TGTGCCACCAGCAGAGATCCCGTCCCCGGGGAGCTGTTTTTT CATSRDPVPGELFF
TRBJ2-7 14 - - TRBV6-8 TGTGCCAGCAGTTACGACAGAAATCCTTACGAGCAGTACTTC CASSYDRNPYEQYF
TRBJ2-5 15 - TRBD2 TRBV20-1 TGCAGTGCTCCGGAGCGGGAGGCTTCTGAAGAGACCCAGTACTTC CSAPEREASEETQYF
TRBJ2-7 16 few - TRBV6-5 TGTGCCAGCAGTTACTCTACGGGGGCCCAGACCTACGAGCAGTACTTC CASSYSTGAQTYEQYF
TRBJ2-7 15 few TRBD1 TRBV7-6 TGTGCCAGCAGCTTCGAACAGGGGGCATCCTACGAGCAGTACTTC CASSFEQGASYEQYF
TRBJ2-1 15 - TRBD2 TRBV2 TGTGCCAGCAGGCTAGCGGGAGAGGGTTACGGTGAGCAGTTCTTC CASRLAGEGYGEQFF
TRBJ2-7 15 few TRBD2 TRBV6-2/TRBV6-3 TGTGCCAGCAGTTCGGGACTAGCGGAGGGCTACGAGCAGTACTTC CASSSGLAEGYEQYF
TRBJ1-2 14 - - TRBV25-1 TGTGCCAGCAGACCCTCCCGGCCTAATGGAGGCTACACCTTC CASRPSRPNGGYTF
TRBJ2-1 13 once TRBD1 TRBV4-1 TGCGCCAGCAGCCCCCCGGGGACAGATGAGCAGTTCTTC CASSPPGTDEQFF
TRBJ2-7 13 - - TRBV2 TGTGCCAGCAGTGAAGGCAAGAACTACGAGCAGTACTTC CASSEGKNYEQYF
TRBJ2-3 13 - - TRBV20-1 TGCAGTGCCAGCAGGCAGACCACAGATACGCAGTATTTT CSASRQTTDTQYF
TRBJ1-5 14 few - TRBV27 TGTGCCAGCAGTTGGGGGGCAGGCAATCAGCCCCAGCATTTT CASSWGAGNQPQHF
TRBJ1-6 17 - TRBD1 TRBV4-1 TGCGCCAGCAGCCAAGAAATGTTCCGGACAGGGAATTCACCCCTCCACTTT CASSQEMFRTGNSPLHF
TRBJ2-1 15 few TRBD2 TRBV7-9 TGTGCCAGCAGGTTTGACCCTAGCGGGAGTCTTGAGCAGTTCTTC CASRFDPSGSLEQFF
TRBJ2-1 16 once TRBD2 TRBV4-2 TGTGCCAGCAGCCACGAAGGACTAGCGGGAGGCAATGAGCAGTTCTTC CASSHEGLAGGNEQFF
TRBJ1-2 13 few - TRBV7-9 TGTGCCAGCAGCCCGGGGTCCCTCTATGGCTACACCTTC CASSPGSLYGYTF
TRBJ2-1 14 - TRBD1 TRBV11-2 TGTGCCAGCAGCTCGCCACAGGGGGCCGCGGAGCAGTTCTTC CASSSPQGAAEQFF
TRBJ2-5 14 - - TRBV10-2 TGCGCCAGCAGTGAGAGAAGGCTCGGAGAGACCCAGTACTTC CASSERRLGETQYF
TRBJ1-4 15 few - TRBV7-9 TGTGCCAGCAGCACAGATTCGTCGGGAAATGAAAAACTGTTTTTT CASSTDSSGNEKLFF
TRBJ2-2 14 - - TRBV7-6 TGTGCCAGCAGCCACGGACAGATGGCCGGGGAGCTGTTTTTT CASSHGQMAGELFF
TRBJ1-3 16 few - TRBV7-6 TGTGCCAGCAGCCCCGCCCTATACTACTCTGGAAACACCATATATTTT CASSPALYYSGNTIYF
TRBJ2-5 14 - TRBD2 TRBV7-2 TGTGCCAGCAGCAGCACTAGCGACCAAGAGACCCAGTACTTC CASSSTSDQETQYF
TRBJ1-2 16 few TRBD1 TRBV7-2 TGTGCCAGCAGCTTAGCAGACAGGGGCCGCGGGGAAGGCTACACCTTC CASSLADRGRGEGYTF
TRBJ2-7 15 few TRBD2 TRBV7-2 TGTGCCAGCAGGCCAGGACTAGCCGACACCTACGAGCAGTACTTC CASRPGLADTYEQYF
TRBJ2-7 15 - - TRBV18 TGTGCCAGCTCACCACCCGGCAGTAGCTCCTACGAGCAGTACTTC CASSPPGSSSYEQYF
TRBJ2-4 15 - - TRBV5-4 TGTGCCAGCAGCTTGCCCGGGGCCGCCAAAAACATTCAGTACTTC CASSLPGAAKNIQYF